This T cell receptor (beta chain) was obtained from a study of shared clonotypes between healthy human individuals. Authors' data handling: ImmunoSEQ gave junction-only sequences without quality scores, so filtering differed. Sequenced by immunoSEQ multiplex PCR; TCRdb stores in-frame clones only, minus some. The D gene and trimming were derived from the DNA, and the V and J assignments and clone size from that table. Here the sample spans under 600,000 clones, more than 95% being singletons. CDR1 SGHKS and CDR2 YYEKEE come from the germline V gene (reference sequence). This CDR3 has 15 residues. J was trimmed by 3 bases and V by 4 bases; bases with no gene match: 8.

The chain uses TRBV5-5 and TRBJ2-7; 9 bases map to TRBD2. This receptor was identified in a woman aged 25 to 45 in good health. The sequencing sample was made of naive CD4+ T cells sorted from blood. Subset noted: CD45RA+ positively selected. The CDR3 protein is CASSRRETSGYEQYF. The CDR3 DNA reads TGTGCCAGCAGCCGACGAGAGACTAGCGGCTACGAGCAGTACTTC.